These T cell receptor beta chains were read from a single sample in a study of blood T cell repertoires in COVID-19. Using immunoSEQ multiplex PCR, the repertoire was profiled, and TCRdb retains in-frame clones only, with some absent. The profile shows about 160,000 clones, 80% to 90% of them singletons. Source material: peripheral blood. These receptors all come from a woman aged 70-85 years with COVID-19, enrolled during active disease. Both conserved end residues are part of each CDR3. A D gene is named only where the DNA matches it firmly. The listing skips clone size in some rows; elsewhere it reads once, few, many or a size class.

d_call: .; j_call: TRBJ2-7; v_call: TRBV30; clone_size: .; cdr3_aa: CAWSPKREQYF; cdr3_nt: TGTGCCTGGAGTCCCAAGCGCGAGCAGTACTTC
d_call: TRBD1; j_call: TRBJ2-1; v_call: TRBV11-3; clone_size: once; cdr3_aa: CASSLRDRANNEQFF; cdr3_nt: TGTGCCAGCAGCTTAAGGGACAGGGCCAACAATGAGCAGTTCTTC
d_call: .; j_call: TRBJ1-2; v_call: TRBV6-1; clone_size: .; cdr3_aa: CASSEVSRRTAPNYGYTF; cdr3_nt: TGTGCCAGCAGTGAAGTCTCGCGTCGGACAGCCCCTAACTATGGCTACACCTTC
d_call: .; j_call: TRBJ1-1; v_call: TRBV6-1; clone_size: .; cdr3_aa: CASSDRAGLDTEAFF; cdr3_nt: TGTGCCAGCAGTGACAGGGCTGGGTTGGACACTGAAGCTTTCTTT
d_call: TRBD1; j_call: TRBJ1-1; v_call: TRBV6-5; clone_size: .; cdr3_aa: CASSPGTGRTEAFF; cdr3_nt: TGTGCCAGCAGTCCTGGGACAGGGCGAACTGAAGCTTTCTTT
d_call: .; j_call: TRBJ1-2; v_call: TRBV18; clone_size: .; cdr3_aa: CASSPGDNYGYTF; cdr3_nt: TGTGCCAGCTCACCTGGAGACAACTATGGCTACACCTTC
d_call: .; j_call: TRBJ2-6; v_call: TRBV5-5; clone_size: .; cdr3_aa: CASSAAEAGANVLTF; cdr3_nt: TGTGCCAGCAGCGCCGCAGAGGCTGGGGCCAACGTCCTGACTTTC
d_call: .; j_call: TRBJ2-3; v_call: TRBV7-9; clone_size: .; cdr3_aa: CASSVVRQASTDTQYF; cdr3_nt: TGTGCCAGCAGCGTCGTGAGGCAAGCTAGCACAGATACGCAGTATTTT
d_call: TRBD1; j_call: TRBJ1-2; v_call: TRBV19; clone_size: few; cdr3_aa: CASSGDSPWGYTF; cdr3_nt: TGTGCCAGTAGTGGGGACAGCCCTTGGGGCTACACCTTC
d_call: TRBD2; j_call: TRBJ2-1; v_call: TRBV3-1/TRBV3-2; clone_size: .; cdr3_aa: CASSRGWTSGGAYNEQFF; cdr3_nt: TGTGCCAGCAGCCGAGGTTGGACTAGCGGGGGGGCTTACAATGAGCAGTTCTTC
d_call: TRBD1; j_call: TRBJ2-5; v_call: TRBV5-5; clone_size: .; cdr3_aa: CASSLTGGEETQYF; cdr3_nt: TGTGCCAGCAGCTTGACAGGGGGCGAAGAGACCCAGTACTTC
d_call: TRBD1; j_call: TRBJ2-5; v_call: TRBV6-5; clone_size: .; cdr3_aa: CASNGQGQLQETQYF; cdr3_nt: TGTGCCAGCAATGGACAGGGTCAACTGCAAGAGACCCAGTACTTC
d_call: .; j_call: TRBJ1-4; v_call: TRBV7-9; clone_size: .; cdr3_aa: CASSTYWNPRSLGEKLFF; cdr3_nt: TGTGCCAGCAGCACTTACTGGAATCCGAGGAGCCTTGGAGAAAAACTGTTTTTT
d_call: TRBD1; j_call: TRBJ1-3; v_call: TRBV25-1; clone_size: .; cdr3_aa: CASSEYRGSSGNTIYF; cdr3_nt: TGTGCCAGCAGTGAGTACAGGGGCAGCTCTGGAAACACCATATATTTT
d_call: TRBD1; j_call: TRBJ1-2; v_call: TRBV28; clone_size: .; cdr3_aa: CASSAGQGRGYTF; cdr3_nt: TGTGCCAGCAGTGCGGGACAGGGTCGGGGCTACACCTTC
d_call: TRBD1; j_call: TRBJ1-5; v_call: TRBV5-4; clone_size: .; cdr3_aa: CASSLQGANQPQHF; cdr3_nt: TGTGCCAGCAGCCTACAGGGGGCCAATCAGCCCCAGCATTTT
d_call: TRBD1; j_call: TRBJ2-3; v_call: TRBV5-1; clone_size: .; cdr3_aa: CAIEGGPDTQYF; cdr3_nt: TGCGCCATCGAAGGGGGCCCAGATACGCAGTATTTT
d_call: TRBD2; j_call: TRBJ2-3; v_call: TRBV5-1; clone_size: few; cdr3_aa: CASSWGGERDTQYF; cdr3_nt: TGCGCCAGCAGCTGGGGAGGGGAGCGAGATACGCAGTATTTT
d_call: TRBD2; j_call: TRBJ2-3; v_call: TRBV9; clone_size: .; cdr3_aa: CARSAGAGGHTDTQYF; cdr3_nt: TGTGCCCGCAGCGCGGGGGCGGGGGGGCACACAGATACGCAGTATTTT
d_call: TRBD1; j_call: TRBJ1-5; v_call: TRBV6-5; clone_size: .; cdr3_aa: CASSDRQGRGPQHF; cdr3_nt: TGTGCCAGCAGCGACCGACAGGGGAGGGGGCCCCAGCATTTT
d_call: TRBD1; j_call: TRBJ1-4; v_call: TRBV5-1; clone_size: .; cdr3_aa: CASSLATGQGNEKLFF; cdr3_nt: TGCGCCAGCAGCTTGGCCACGGGACAGGGGAATGAAAAACTGTTTTTT
d_call: .; j_call: TRBJ1-3; v_call: TRBV11-2; clone_size: .; cdr3_aa: CASTQVRGGYSGNTIYF; cdr3_nt: TGTGCCAGCACCCAGGTCCGGGGAGGGTACTCTGGAAACACCATATATTTT
d_call: .; j_call: TRBJ1-5; v_call: TRBV5-5; clone_size: .; cdr3_aa: CASSFGSSNQPQHF; cdr3_nt: TGTGCCAGCAGTTTCGGGAGTAGCAATCAGCCCCAGCATTTT
d_call: .; j_call: TRBJ1-6; v_call: TRBV21-1; clone_size: .; cdr3_aa: CASPGVYSPLHF; cdr3_nt: TGTGCCAGCCCGGGGGTTTACTCACCCCTCCACTTT
d_call: .; j_call: TRBJ2-7; v_call: TRBV9; clone_size: .; cdr3_aa: CASSVAVGGRYEQYF; cdr3_nt: TGTGCCAGCAGCGTAGCTGTGGGGGGTCGCTACGAGCAGTACTTC
d_call: .; j_call: TRBJ2-1; v_call: TRBV5-6; clone_size: once; cdr3_aa: CASSLGTGRTHNEQFF; cdr3_nt: TGTGCCAGCAGCTTGGGAACAGGGCGTACACACAATGAGCAGTTCTTC
d_call: TRBD1; j_call: TRBJ2-3; v_call: TRBV19; clone_size: .; cdr3_aa: CASSIQGARTDTQYF; cdr3_nt: TGTGCCAGTAGTATACAGGGGGCGCGGACAGATACGCAGTATTTT
d_call: .; j_call: TRBJ2-1; v_call: TRBV18; clone_size: .; cdr3_aa: CASSPDGGYNEQFF; cdr3_nt: TGTGCCAGCTCACCAGACGGGGGATACAATGAGCAGTTCTTC
d_call: .; j_call: TRBJ2-3; v_call: TRBV2; clone_size: once; cdr3_aa: CASSALPGARVTDTQYF; cdr3_nt: TGTGCCAGCAGTGCCCTCCCGGGTGCCAGGGTCACAGATACGCAGTATTTT
d_call: .; j_call: TRBJ1-4; v_call: TRBV4-1; clone_size: .; cdr3_aa: CASRPSLTGPNEKLFF; cdr3_nt: TGCGCCAGCAGACCTTCCCTAACAGGCCCTAATGAAAAACTGTTTTTT
d_call: .; j_call: TRBJ1-4; v_call: TRBV11-2; clone_size: once; cdr3_aa: CASSQRQDNEKLFF; cdr3_nt: TGTGCCAGCAGCCAGCGGCAGGACAATGAAAAACTGTTTTTT